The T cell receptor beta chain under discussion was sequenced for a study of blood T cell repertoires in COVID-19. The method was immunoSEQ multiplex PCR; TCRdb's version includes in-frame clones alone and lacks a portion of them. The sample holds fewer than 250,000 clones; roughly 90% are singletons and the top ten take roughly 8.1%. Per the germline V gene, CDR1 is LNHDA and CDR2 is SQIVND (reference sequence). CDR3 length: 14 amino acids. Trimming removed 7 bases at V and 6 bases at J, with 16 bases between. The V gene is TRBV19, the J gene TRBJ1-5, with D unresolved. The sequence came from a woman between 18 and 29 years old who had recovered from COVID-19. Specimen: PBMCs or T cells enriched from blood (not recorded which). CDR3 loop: CASKGRGETQPQHF. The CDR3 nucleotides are TGTGCCAGTAAAGGTCGGGGAGAGACTCAGCCCCAGCATTTT.